This T cell receptor beta chain was recorded in a study of beta chain features in type 1 diabetes. Study results and limitations: In all four CD4+ subsets, TCRB CDR3 length was significantly, moderately reduced in type 1 diabetes.

About this clone: The antigen remains unidentified.

Investigators reverse transcribed all isolated RNA, so they sequenced expressed TCRB transcripts. The assay was immunoSEQ multiplex PCR, and TCRdb's table has in-frame clones only and misses some. The sample includes approximately 150,000 clones, over 55% of them seen just once. Per germline, CDR1 SQVTM and CDR2 ANQGSEA. V shed 3 bases and J shed 2 bases, with 11 bases lying between them. This CDR3 has 14 residues. This rearrangement joins TRBV29-1 to TRBJ2-1; D assignment may be TRBD1 or TRBD2 (5 bases each). The specimen was naive CD4+ T cells from blood. This clonotype was sampled from a man aged 25 to 45 with type 1 diabetes. The CDR3 coding sequence is TGCAGCGTTGATTGGGGGTCGACCTACAATGAGCAGTTCTTC. Translation: CSVDWGSTYNEQFF.